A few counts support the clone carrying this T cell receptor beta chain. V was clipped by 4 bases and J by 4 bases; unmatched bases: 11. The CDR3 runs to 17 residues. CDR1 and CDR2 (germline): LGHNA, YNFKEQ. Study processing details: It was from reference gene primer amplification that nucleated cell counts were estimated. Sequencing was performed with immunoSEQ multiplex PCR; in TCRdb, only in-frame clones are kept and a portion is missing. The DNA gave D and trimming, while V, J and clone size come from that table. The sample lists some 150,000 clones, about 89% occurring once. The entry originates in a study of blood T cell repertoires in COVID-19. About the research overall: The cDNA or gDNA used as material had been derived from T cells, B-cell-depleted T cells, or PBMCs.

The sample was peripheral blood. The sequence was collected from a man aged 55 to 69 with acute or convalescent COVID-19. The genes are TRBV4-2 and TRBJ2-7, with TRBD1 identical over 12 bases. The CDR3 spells CASSRRETGQGAYEQYF. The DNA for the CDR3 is TGTGCCAGCAGCCGCAGGGAAACGGGACAGGGGGCGTACGAGCAGTACTTC.